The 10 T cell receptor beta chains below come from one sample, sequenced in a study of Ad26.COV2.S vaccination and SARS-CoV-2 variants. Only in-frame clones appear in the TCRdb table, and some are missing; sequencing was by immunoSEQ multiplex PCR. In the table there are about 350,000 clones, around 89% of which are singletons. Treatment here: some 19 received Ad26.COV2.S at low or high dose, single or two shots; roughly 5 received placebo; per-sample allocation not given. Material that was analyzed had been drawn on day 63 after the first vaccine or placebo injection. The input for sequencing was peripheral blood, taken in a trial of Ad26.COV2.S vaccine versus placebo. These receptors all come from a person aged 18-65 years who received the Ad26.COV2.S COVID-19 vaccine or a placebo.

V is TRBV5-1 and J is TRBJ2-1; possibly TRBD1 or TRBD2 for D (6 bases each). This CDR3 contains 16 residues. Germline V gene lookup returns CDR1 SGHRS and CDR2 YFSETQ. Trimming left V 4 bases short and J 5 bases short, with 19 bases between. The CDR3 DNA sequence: TGCGCCAGCAGCCGCCTAGGAGGGGGAGTGCACAATGAGCAGTTCTTC. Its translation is CASSRLGGGVHNEQFF.

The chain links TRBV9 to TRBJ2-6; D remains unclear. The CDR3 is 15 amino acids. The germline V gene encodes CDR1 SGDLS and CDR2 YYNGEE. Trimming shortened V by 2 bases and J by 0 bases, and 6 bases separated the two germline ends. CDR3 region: CASSVDPSGANVLTF. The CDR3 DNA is TGTGCCAGCAGCGTCGACCCCTCTGGGGCCAACGTCCTGACTTTC.

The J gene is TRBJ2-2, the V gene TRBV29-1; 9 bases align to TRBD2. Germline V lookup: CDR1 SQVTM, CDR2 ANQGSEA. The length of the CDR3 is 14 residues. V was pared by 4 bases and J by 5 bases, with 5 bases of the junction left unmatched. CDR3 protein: CSVGPAGGTGELFF. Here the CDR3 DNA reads TGCAGCGTTGGGCCTGCGGGGGGGACCGGGGAGCTGTTTTTT.

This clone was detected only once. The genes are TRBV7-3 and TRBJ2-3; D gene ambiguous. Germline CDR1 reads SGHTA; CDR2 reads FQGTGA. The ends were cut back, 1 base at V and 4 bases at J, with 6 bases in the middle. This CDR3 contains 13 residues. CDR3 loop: CASSLRPADTQYF. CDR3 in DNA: TGTGCCAGCAGCTTAAGGCCGGCAGATACGCAGTATTTT.

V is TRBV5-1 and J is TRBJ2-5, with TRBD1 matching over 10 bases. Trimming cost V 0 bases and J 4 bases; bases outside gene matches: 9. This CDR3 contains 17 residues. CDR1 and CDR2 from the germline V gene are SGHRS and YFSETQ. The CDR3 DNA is TGCGCCAGCAGCTTGGTTCTAAGACAGGGGGCGCGAGAGACCCAGTACTTC. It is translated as CASSLVLRQGARETQYF.

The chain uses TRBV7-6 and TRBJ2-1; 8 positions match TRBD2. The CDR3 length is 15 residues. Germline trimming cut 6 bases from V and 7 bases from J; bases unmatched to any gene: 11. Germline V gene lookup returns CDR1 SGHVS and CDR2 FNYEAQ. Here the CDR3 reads CASRSGAGGANEQFF. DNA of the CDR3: TGTGCCAGCAGGAGTGGGGCGGGAGGCGCAAATGAGCAGTTCTTC.

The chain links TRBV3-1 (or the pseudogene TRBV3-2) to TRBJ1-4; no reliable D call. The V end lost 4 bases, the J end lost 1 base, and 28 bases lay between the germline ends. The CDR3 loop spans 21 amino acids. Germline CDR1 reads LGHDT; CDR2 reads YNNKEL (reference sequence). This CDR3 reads CASSPLGIWSRKTKTNEKLFF. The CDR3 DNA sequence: TGTGCCAGCAGCCCACTGGGGATTTGGTCCCGTAAGACTAAAACTAATGAAAAACTGTTTTTT.

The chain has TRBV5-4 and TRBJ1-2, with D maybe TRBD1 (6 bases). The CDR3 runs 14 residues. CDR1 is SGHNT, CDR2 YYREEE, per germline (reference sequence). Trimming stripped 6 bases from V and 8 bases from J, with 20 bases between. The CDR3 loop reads CASIGAGALEGYTF. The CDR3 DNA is TGTGCCAGCATTGGGGCAGGGGCTCTTGAAGGCTACACCTTC.

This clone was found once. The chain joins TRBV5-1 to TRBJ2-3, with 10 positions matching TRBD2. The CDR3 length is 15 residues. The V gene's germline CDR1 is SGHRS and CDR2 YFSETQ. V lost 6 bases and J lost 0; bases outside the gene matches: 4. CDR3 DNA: TGCGCCAGCACCACGACTAGCGGGAGCACAGATACGCAGTATTTT. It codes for CASTTTSGSTDTQYF.

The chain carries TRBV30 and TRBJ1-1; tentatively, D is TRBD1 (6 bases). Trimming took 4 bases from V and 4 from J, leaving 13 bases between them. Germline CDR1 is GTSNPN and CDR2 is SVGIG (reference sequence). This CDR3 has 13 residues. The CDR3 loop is CAWKGGVGTEAFF. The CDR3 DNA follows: TGTGCCTGGAAGGGGGGGGTAGGCACTGAAGCTTTCTTT. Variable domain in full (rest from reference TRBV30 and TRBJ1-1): SQTIHQWPATLVQPVGSPLSLECTVEGTSNPNLYWYRQAAGRGLQLLFYSVGIGQISSEVPQNLSASRPQDRQFILSSKKLLLSDSGFYLCAWKGGVGTEAFFGQGTRLTVV.